This entry describes one TCR beta chain. The authors sorted CD4+ cells into CD25+CD127- cells for 4 or 5 patients. The investigators collected lesional scalp punch biopsies and peripheral blood from alopecia areata patients. The sample belongs to a study of CD8+ T cells in alopecia areata. cDNA prepared by RNA extraction and subsequent reverse transcription served as the template for sequencing. The method was immunoSEQ multiplex PCR; TCRdb's version includes in-frame clones alone and lacks a portion of them. The sample carries approximately 40,000 clones, more than 50% recorded once. The CDR3 loop spans 15 amino acids. V dropped 4 bases and J dropped 0; count of bases not matched to a gene: 4. Germline CDR1 is SGHRS and CDR2 is YFSETQ.

The receptor's source is a human donor with alopecia areata. V and J are TRBV5-1 and TRBJ2-4; 7 bases fit TRBD2. Sequencing was performed on CD4+ Tregs sorted from blood. The CDR3 DNA follows: TGCGCCAGCAGCGGGGGACTAACAGCCAAAAACATTCAGTACTTC. As protein: CASSGGLTAKNIQYF.